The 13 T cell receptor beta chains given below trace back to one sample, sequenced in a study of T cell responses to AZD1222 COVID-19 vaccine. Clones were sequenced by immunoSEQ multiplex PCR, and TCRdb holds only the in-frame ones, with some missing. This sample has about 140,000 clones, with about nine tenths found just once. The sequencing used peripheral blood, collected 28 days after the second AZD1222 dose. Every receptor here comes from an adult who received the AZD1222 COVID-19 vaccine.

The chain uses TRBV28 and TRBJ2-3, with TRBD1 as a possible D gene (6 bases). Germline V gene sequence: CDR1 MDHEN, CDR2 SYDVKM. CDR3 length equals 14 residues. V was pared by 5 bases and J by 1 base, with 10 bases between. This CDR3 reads CASSTRTGTDTQYF. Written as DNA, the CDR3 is TGTGCCAGCAGTACCCGGACAGGCACAGATACGCAGTATTTT.

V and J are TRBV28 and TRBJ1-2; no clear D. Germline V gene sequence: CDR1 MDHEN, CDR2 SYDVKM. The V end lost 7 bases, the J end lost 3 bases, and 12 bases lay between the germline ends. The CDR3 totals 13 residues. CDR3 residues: CASTDTRDYGYTF. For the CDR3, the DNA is TGTGCCAGCACCGACACGAGGGACTATGGCTACACCTTC.

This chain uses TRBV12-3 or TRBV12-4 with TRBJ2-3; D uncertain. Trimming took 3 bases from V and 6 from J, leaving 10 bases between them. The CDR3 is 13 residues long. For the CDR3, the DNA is TGTGCCAGCAGTTTCCGGCCCGGGGATACGCAGTATTTT. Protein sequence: CASSFRPGDTQYF.

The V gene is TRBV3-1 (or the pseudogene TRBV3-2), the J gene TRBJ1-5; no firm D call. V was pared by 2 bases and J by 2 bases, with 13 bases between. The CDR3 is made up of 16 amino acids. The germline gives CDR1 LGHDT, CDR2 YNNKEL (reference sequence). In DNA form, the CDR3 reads TGTGCCAGCAGCCAAACGTTAGGTACGGGCAATCAGCCCCAGCATTTT. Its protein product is CASSQTLGTGNQPQHF.

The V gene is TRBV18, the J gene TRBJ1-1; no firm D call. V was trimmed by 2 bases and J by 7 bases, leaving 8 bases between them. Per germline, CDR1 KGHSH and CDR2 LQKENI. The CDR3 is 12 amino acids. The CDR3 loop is CASSPSVIEAFF. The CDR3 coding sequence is TGTGCCAGCTCACCATCCGTAATTGAAGCTTTCTTT.

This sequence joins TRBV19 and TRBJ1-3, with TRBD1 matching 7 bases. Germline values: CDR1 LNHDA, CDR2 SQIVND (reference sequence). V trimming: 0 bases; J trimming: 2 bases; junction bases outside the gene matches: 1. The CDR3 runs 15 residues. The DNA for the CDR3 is TGTGCCAGTAGTATAGAGAGGGGGCCTGGAAACACCATATATTTT. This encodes CASSIERGPGNTIYF.

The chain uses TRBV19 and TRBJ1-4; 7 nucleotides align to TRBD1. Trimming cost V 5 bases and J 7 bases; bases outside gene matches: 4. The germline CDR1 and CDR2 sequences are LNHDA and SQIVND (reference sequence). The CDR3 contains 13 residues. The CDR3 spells CASSWQGGEKLFF. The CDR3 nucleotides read TGTGCCAGTAGTTGGCAGGGGGGTGAAAAACTGTTTTTT.

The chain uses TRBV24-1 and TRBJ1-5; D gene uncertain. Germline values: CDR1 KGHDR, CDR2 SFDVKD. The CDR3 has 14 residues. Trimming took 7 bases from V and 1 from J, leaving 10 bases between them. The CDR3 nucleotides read TGTGCCACCAGGGACGGTAGAAGCAATCAGCCCCAGCATTTT. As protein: CATRDGRSNQPQHF.

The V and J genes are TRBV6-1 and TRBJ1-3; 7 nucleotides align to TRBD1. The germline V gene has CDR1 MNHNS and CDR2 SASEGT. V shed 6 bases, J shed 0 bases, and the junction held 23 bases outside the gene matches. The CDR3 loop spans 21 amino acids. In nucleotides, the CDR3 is TGTGCCAGCAGAGAATACTTTCCGGCCGGGACAGCTTATTCCTCTGGAAACACCATATATTTT. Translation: CASREYFPAGTAYSSGNTIYF.

CDR3 region: CASSIRLGDTQYF. The CDR3 region has the DNA TGTGCCAGTAGTATAAGGCTCGGGGATACGCAGTATTTT. The chain recombines TRBV19 with TRBJ2-3, with unresolved D. The ends were cut back, 2 bases at V and 6 bases at J, with 9 bases in the middle. The V gene's germline CDR1 is LNHDA and CDR2 SQIVND (reference sequence). The CDR3 consists of 13 residues.

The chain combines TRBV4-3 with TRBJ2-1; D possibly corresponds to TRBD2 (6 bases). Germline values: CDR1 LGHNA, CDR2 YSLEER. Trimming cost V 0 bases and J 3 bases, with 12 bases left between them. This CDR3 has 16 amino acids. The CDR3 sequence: CASSQDRTGVYNEQFF. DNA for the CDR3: TGCGCCAGCAGCCAAGATAGGACGGGAGTCTACAATGAGCAGTTCTTC.

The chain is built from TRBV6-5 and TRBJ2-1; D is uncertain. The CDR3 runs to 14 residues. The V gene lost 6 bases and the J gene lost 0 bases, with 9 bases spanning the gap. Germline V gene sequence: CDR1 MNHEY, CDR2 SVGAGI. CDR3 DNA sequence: TGTGCCAGCAGCCTCCCGATCTCCTACAATGAGCAGTTCTTC. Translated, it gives CASSLPISYNEQFF.

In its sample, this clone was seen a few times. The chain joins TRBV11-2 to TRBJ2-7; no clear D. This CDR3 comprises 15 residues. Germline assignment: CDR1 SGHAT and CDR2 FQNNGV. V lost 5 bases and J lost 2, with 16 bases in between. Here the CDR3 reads CASSAHDTAPYEQYF. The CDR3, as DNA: TGTGCCAGCAGCGCCCACGACACCGCGCCCTACGAGCAGTACTTC.